This entry describes one TCR beta chain. Its antigen is unknown. This sample stems from a study of shared clonotypes between healthy human individuals. Study summary: Three plates each covered CD4 naive and memory; CD8 naive two, CD8 memory one.

Study findings and constraints: The study drew on few donors, limiting represented genetic and exposure-history diversity. A generally larger estimated richness was seen in naive subsets than in memory subsets.

The CDR3 length is 12 residues. V lost 4 bases and J lost 4, with 6 bases in between. The germline V gene has CDR1 SGHNT and CDR2 YYREEE (reference sequence). Researchers divided each subset's genomic DNA evenly across several immunoSEQ plates. TCRdb keeps only in-frame clones here, not all; method: immunoSEQ multiplex PCR. This sample has more than 1.2 million clones, with approximately 98.5% found just once. J is TRBJ2-1 and V is TRBV5-4, with D possibly matching TRBD1 (5 bases). The sequenced sample consisted of naive CD4+ T cells sorted from blood. Subset indicated: CD45RA+ positively selected. This TCR was sampled from a man aged 25 to 40 in good health. For the CDR3, the DNA is TGTGCCAGCAGCCGACAGTACAATGAGCAGTTCTTC. Translating gives CASSRQYNEQFF.